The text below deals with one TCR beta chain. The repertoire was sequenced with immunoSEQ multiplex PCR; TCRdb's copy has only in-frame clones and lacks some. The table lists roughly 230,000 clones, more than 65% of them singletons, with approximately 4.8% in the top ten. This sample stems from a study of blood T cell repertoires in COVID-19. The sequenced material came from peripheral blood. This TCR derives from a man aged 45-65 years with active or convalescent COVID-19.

In DNA, the CDR3 is TGTGCCAGCAGCTTAGACTGGCGGCGAGCCTACGAGCAGTACTTC. Translating gives CASSLDWRRAYEQYF. The chain carries TRBV7-2 and TRBJ2-7; no firm D call. V was pared by 1 base and J by 2 bases, with 12 bases between. The CDR3 contains 15 residues. Germline assignment: CDR1 SGHTA and CDR2 FQGNSA.